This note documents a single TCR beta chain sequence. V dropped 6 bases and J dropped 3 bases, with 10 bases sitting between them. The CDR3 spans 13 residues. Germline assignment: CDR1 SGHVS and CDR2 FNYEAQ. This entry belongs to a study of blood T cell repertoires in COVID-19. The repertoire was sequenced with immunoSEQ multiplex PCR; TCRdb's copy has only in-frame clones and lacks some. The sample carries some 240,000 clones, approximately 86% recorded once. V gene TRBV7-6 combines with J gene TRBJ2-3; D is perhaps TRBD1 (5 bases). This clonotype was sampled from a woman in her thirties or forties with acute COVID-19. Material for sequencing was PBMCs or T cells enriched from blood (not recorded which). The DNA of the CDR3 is TGTGCCAGCAGACCCGACAGTACAGATACGCAGTATTTT. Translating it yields CASRPDSTDTQYF.